This entry concerns a single T cell receptor (beta chain). The CDR3 runs 15 residues. Trimming left V 0 bases short and J 12 bases short, with 17 bases between. Germline V gene lookup returns CDR1 LNHNV and CDR2 YYDKDF (reference sequence). Random-hexamer reverse transcription was applied to about 0.45 to 1 ug RNA. TCRdb ran MiXCR on the immunoSEQ multiplex PCR reads and lists one entry per CDR3 protein. The profile shows 150,000 to 200,000 distinct CDR3 sequences, just under 95% of them singletons. These data are taken from a study of CD8 T cells in Susac syndrome. Input material: CD4+ T cells from PBMCs. This chain uses TRBV15 with TRBJ1-4; no definite D call. The clonotype comes from a human donor in good health. DNA of the CDR3: TGTGCCACCAGCAGAGATCGCGACCCTTATGATGAACTGTTTTTT. This codes for CATSRDRDPYDELFF.